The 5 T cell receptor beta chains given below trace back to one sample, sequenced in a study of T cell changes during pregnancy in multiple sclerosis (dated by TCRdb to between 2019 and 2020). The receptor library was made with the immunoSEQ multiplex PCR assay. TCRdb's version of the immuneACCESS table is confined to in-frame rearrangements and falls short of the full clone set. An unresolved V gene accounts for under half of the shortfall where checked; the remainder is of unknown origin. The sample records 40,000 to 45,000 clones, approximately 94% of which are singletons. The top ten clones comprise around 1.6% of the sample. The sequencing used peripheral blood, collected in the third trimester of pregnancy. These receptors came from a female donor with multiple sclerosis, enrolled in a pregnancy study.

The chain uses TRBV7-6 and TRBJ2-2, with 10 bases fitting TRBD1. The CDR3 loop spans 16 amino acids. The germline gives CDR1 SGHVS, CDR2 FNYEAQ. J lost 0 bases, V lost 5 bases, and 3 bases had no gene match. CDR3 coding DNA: TGTGCCAGCAGCCTGGGACAGGGGCCGAACACCGGGGAGCTGTTTTTT. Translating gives CASSLGQGPNTGELFF.

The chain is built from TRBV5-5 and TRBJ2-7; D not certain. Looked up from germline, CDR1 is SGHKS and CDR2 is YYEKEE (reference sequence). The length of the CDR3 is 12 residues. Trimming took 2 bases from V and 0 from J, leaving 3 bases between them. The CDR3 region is CASSLLSYEQYF. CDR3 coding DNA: TGTGCCAGCAGCTTACTCTCCTACGAGCAGTACTTC.

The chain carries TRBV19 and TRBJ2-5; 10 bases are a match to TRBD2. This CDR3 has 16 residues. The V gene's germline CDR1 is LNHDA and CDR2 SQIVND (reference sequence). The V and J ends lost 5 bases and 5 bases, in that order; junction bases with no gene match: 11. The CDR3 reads CASSPGTSVRRETQYF. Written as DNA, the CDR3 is TGTGCCAGTAGTCCGGGGACTAGCGTTCGACGGGAGACCCAGTACTTC.

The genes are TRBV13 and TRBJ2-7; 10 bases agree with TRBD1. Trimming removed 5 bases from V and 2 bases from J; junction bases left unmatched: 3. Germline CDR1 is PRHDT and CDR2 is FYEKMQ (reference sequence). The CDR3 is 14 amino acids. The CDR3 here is CASSQGQGAYEQYF. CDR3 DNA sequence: TGTGCCAGCAGCCAAGGACAGGGGGCCTACGAGCAGTACTTC.

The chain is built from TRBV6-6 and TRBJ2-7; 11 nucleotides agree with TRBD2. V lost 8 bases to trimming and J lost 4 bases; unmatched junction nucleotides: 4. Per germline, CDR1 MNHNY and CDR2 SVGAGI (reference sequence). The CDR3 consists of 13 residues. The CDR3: CASLAGGKYEQYF. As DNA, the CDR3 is TGTGCCAGCTTAGCGGGGGGGAAATACGAGCAGTACTTC.